Sequencing of this T cell receptor beta chain was carried out in a study of shared clonotypes between healthy human individuals. Profiling relied on immunoSEQ multiplex PCR, and the TCRdb table lists in-frame clones only, not all of them. The sample contains hundreds of thousands of clones, around 96% of which appear only once. CD45RO-negative CD8 cells positively selected for CCR7 made up the naive population, which excluded terminally differentiated effector memory CD45RA+ cells. Points on this clone: Antigen: not known.

Whole-study results and caveats: All-four-donor shared clonotypes had higher generation probabilities than non-shared clonotypes did. Among the subsets, naive ones generally showed larger estimated richness than memory ones.

Sequencing input: naive CD8+ T cells sorted from blood. The source is a woman aged 25 to 39 in good health.

This chain's CDR3 is CASSLHKRQELTPERYEQYF. The CDR3 DNA reads TGTGCCAGCAGTTTACATAAGCGGCAGGAGTTGACCCCCGAGCGCTACGAGCAGTACTTC. The rearrangement joins TRBV28 to TRBJ2-7, with D possibly matching TRBD2 (5 bases). Germline CDR1 and CDR2: MDHEN and SYDVKM. This CDR3 region has 20 residues. The V end was cut by 2 bases, the J end by 3 bases, with 29 bases between.